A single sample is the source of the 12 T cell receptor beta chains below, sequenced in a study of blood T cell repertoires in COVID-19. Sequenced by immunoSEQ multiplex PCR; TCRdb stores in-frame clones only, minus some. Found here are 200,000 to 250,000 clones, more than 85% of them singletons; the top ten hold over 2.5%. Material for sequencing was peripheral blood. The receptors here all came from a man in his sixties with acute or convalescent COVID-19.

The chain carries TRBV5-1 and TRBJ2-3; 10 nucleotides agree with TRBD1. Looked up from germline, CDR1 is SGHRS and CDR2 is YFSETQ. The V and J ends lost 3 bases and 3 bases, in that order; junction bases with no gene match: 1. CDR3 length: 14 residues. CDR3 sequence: CASSWDRGTDTQYF. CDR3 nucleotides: TGCGCCAGCAGCTGGGACAGGGGAACAGATACGCAGTATTTT.

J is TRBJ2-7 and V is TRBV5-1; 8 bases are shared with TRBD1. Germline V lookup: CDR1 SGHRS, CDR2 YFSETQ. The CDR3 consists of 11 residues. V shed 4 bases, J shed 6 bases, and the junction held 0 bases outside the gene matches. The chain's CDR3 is CASSTGGEQYF. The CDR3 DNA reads TGCGCCAGCAGCACAGGGGGCGAGCAGTACTTC.

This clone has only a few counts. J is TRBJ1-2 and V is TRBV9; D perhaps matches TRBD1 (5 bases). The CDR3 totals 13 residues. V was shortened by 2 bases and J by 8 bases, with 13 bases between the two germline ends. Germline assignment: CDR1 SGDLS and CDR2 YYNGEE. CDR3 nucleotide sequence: TGTGCCAGCAGCGTCGGGACTTTAAGCGGCTACACCTTC. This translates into CASSVGTLSGYTF.

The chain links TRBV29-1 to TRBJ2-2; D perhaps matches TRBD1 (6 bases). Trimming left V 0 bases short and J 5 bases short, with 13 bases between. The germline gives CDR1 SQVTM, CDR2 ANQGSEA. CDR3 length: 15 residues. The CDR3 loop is CSVEDSNRATGELFF. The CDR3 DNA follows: TGCAGCGTTGAAGATAGTAACAGGGCGACCGGGGAGCTGTTTTTT.

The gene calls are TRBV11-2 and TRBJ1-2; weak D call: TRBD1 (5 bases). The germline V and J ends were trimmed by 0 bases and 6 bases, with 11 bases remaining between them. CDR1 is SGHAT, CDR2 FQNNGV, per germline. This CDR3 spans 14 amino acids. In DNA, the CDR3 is TGTGCCAGCAGCTTAGATGCAGGGAGGGATGGCTACACCTTC. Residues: CASSLDAGRDGYTF.

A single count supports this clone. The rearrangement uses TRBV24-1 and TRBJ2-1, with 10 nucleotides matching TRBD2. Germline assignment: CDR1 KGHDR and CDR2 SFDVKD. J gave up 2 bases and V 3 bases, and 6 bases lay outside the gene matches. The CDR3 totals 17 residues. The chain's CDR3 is CATSDPFSGGPYNEQFF. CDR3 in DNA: TGTGCCACCAGTGATCCATTTAGCGGGGGGCCCTACAATGAGCAGTTCTTC.

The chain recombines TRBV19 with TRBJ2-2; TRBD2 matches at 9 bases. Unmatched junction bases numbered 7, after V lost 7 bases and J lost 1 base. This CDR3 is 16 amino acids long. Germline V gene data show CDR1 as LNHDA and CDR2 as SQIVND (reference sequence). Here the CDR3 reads CASIPAGGRNTGELFF. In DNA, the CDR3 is TGTGCCAGTATCCCAGCGGGGGGACGGAACACCGGGGAGCTGTTTTTT.

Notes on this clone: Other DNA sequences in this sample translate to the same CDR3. The CDR3 DNA reads as TGTGCCAGCAGCTTGGACAGGGGGAACTATGGCTACACCTTC. This translates into CASSLDRGNYGYTF. The rearrangement joins TRBV7-9 to TRBJ1-2; 10 nucleotides agree with TRBD1. V was pared by 3 bases and J by 2 bases, with 0 bases of the junction left unmatched. This CDR3 has 14 residues. CDR1 and CDR2 from the germline V gene are SEHNR and FQNEAQ (reference sequence).

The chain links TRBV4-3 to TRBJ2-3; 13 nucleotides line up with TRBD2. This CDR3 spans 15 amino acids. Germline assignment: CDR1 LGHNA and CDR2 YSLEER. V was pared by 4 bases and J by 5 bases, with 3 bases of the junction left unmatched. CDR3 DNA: TGCGCCAGCAGCCTCACTAGCGGGGGGGGAGATACGCAGTATTTT. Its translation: CASSLTSGGGDTQYF.

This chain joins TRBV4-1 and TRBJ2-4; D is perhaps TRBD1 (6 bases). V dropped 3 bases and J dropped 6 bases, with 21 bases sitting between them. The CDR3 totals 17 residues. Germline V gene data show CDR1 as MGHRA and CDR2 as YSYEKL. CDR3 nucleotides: TGCGCCAGCAGCCAGGAGAACGTGGTGGGGGCTATAAACATTCAGTACTTC. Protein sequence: CASSQENVVGAINIQYF.

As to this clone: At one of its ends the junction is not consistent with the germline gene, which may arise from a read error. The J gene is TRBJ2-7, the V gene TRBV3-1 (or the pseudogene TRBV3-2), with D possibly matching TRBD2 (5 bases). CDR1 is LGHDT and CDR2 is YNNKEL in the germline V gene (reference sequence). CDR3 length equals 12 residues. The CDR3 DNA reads TGTGCCAGCAGCCAAGGGACTTACGCGCAGTACTTC. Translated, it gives CASSQGTYAQYF.

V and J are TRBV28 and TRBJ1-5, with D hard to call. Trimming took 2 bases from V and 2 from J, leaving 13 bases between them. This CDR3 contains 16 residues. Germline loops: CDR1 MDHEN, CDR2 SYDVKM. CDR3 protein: CASSLELEGGNQPQHF. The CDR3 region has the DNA TGTGCCAGCAGTTTAGAGTTGGAAGGAGGCAATCAGCCCCAGCATTTT.